This TCR beta chain was found in a study of blood T cell repertoires in COVID-19. Study-wide background: Material from acute and convalescent COVID-19 was sourced from the United States, Italy and Spain.

Authors' methods: Using reference gene primer amplification, nucleated cell counts were estimated. Profiled with immunoSEQ multiplex PCR; TCRdb holds only in-frame clones, not every one. The V and J calls and clone size come from that table; D and trimming were worked out from the DNA. The sample contains approximately 140,000 clones, around 83% of which appear only once. CDR1 is KGHDR and CDR2 is SFDVKD in the germline V gene. The CDR3 covers 16 residues. The trim removed 4 bases at V and 3 bases at J, leaving 6 bases unmatched. Sequenced sample: peripheral blood. The clonotype comes from a human donor in a cohort sampled during active COVID-19. This chain connects TRBV24-1 to TRBJ2-2, with 8 bases identical to TRBD1. Here the CDR3 reads CATSEGGQGYTGELFF. For the CDR3, the DNA is TGTGCCACCAGTGAGGGAGGACAGGGCTACACCGGGGAGCTGTTTTTT.